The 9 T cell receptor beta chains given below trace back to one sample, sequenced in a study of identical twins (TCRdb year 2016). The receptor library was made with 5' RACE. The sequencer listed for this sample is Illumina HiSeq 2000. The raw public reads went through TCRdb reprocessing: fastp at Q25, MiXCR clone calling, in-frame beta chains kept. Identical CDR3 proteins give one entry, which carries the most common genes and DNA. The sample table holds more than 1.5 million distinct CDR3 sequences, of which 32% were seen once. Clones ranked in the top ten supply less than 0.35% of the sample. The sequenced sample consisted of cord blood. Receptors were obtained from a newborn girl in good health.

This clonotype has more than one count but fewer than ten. CDR3 bases: TGCAGTGCTAGCGCCCTTTCGGGCTACACCTTC. It translates to CSASALSGYTF. The chain recombines TRBV20-1 with TRBJ1-2; D unresolved. Trimming took 3 bases from V and 8 from J, leaving 10 bases between them. CDR3 length: 11 residues. Germline CDR1 reads DFQATT; CDR2 reads SNEGSKA (reference sequence).

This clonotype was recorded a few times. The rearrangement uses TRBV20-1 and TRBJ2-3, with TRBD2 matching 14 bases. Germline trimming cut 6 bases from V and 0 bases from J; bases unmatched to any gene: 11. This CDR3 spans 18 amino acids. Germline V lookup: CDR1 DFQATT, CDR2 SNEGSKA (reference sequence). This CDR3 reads CSAAGTSGGTISTDTQYF. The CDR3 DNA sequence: TGCAGTGCCGCCGGGACTAGCGGGGGAACGATTAGCACAGATACGCAGTATTTT.

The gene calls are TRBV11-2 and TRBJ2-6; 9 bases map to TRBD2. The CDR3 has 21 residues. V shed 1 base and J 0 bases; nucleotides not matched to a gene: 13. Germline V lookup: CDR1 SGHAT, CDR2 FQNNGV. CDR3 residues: CASSLVAYIAGDYSGANVLTF. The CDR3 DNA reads TGTGCCAGCAGCTTAGTAGCTTACATAGCGGGAGACTACTCTGGGGCCAACGTCCTGACTTTC.

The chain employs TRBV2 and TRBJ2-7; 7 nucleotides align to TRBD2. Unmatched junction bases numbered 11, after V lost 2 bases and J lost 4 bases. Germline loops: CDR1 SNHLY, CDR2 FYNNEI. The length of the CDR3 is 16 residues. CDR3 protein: CASSEYLREPPYEQYF. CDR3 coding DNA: TGTGCCAGCAGTGAATACTTGCGGGAGCCCCCTTACGAGCAGTACTTC.

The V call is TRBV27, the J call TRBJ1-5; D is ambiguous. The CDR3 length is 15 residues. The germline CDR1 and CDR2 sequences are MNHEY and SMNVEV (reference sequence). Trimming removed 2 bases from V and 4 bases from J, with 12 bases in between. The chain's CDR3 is CASSLLGRGNQPQHF. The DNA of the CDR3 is TGTGCCAGCAGTTTACTAGGTCGAGGGAATCAGCCCCAGCATTTT.

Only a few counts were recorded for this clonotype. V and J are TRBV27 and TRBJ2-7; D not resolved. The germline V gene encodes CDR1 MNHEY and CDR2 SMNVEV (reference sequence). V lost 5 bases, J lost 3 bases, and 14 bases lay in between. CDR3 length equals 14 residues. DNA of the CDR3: TGTGCCAGCAGTAATACCGGACGGAACTACGAGCAGTACTTC. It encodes CASSNTGRNYEQYF.

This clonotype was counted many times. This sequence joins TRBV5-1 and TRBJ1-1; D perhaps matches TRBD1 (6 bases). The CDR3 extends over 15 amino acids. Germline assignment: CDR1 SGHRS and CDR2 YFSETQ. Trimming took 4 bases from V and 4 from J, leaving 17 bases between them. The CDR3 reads CASSPRDPRGTEAFF. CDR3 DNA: TGCGCCAGCAGCCCGCGAGACCCCAGGGGCACTGAAGCTTTCTTT. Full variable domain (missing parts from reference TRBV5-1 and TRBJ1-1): KAGVTQTPRYLIKTRGQQVTLSCSPISGHRSVSWYQQTPGQGLQFLFEYFSETQRNKGNFPGRFSGRQFSNSRSEMNVSTLELGDSALYLCASSPRDPRGTEAFFGQGTRLTVV.

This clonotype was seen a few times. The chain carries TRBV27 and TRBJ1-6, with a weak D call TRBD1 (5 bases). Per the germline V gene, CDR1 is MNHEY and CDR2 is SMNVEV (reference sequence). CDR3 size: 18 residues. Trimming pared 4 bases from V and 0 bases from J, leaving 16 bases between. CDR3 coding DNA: TGTGCCAGCAGTTCCACCCTTCCAGGGAGCTCCTATAATTCACCCCTCCACTTT. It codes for CASSSTLPGSSYNSPLHF.

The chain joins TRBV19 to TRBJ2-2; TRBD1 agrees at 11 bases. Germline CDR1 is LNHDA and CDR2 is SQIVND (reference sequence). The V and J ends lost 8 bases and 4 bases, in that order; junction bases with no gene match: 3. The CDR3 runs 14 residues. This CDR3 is CASGGTGGTGELFF. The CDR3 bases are TGTGCCAGTGGCGGGACAGGGGGCACCGGGGAGCTGTTTTTT.